This T cell receptor beta chain was recorded in a study of T cells expressing NK-cell markers. Germline CDR1 and CDR2: DFQATT and SNEGSKA (reference sequence). The CDR3 spans 14 residues. Study-wide findings and caveats: Dominant NKG2C+ clonotypes accounted for roughly 1.0-7.0% of CD8+ T cells in over 5 donors. The study found these clonotypes also leading the CD3+CD56-NKG2C+ fraction in a few donors.

Concerning this clonotype itself: As yet, its antigen is unknown.

A 5'RACE template switching approach incorporating UMIs was used to make TCR beta cDNA. TCRdb re-called the 5' RACE reads and catalogs CDR3 proteins one per entry, DNA excluded. This table lists 500,000 to 600,000 distinct CDR3 sequences. This sequence originates from a man between 18 and 29 years old in good health. Material: blood T cells: a sorted CD56 or NKG2C T cell subset, CD4+ or CD8+ T cells, or bulk PBMC T cells (not recorded which). The chain combines TRBV20-1 with TRBJ1-1; TCRdb outputs TRBD1, but without DNA this stays unchecked. The CDR3 here is CSASIMRGHTEAFF.